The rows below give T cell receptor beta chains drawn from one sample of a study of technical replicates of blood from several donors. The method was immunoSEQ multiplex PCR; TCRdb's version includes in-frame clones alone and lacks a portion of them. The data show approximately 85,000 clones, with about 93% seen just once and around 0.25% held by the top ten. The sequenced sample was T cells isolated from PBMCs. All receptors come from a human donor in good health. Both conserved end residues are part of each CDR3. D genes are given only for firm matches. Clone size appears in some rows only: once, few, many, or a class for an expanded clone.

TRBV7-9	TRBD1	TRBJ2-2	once	CASSRRDRGNGELFF	TGTGCCAGCAGCCGCCGGGACAGGGGTAACGGGGAGCTGTTTTTT
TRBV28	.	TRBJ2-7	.	CASSLPAGLREQYF	TGTGCCAGCAGTTTACCGGCAGGGTTGAGGGAGCAGTACTTC
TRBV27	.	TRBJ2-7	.	CASSLFSEKSSYEQYF	TGTGCCAGCAGTTTATTCTCGGAGAAGAGCTCCTACGAGCAGTACTTC
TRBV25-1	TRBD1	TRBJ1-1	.	CASSEYTAGGEAFF	TGTGCCAGCAGTGAATATACGGCAGGGGGAGAAGCTTTCTTT
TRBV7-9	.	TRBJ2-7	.	CASSLSLDSYEQYF	TGTGCCAGCAGCTTATCACTTGACTCCTACGAGCAGTACTTC
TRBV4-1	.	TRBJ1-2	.	CASSLPGQTNYGYTF	TGCGCCAGCAGCCTCCCCGGACAGACTAACTATGGCTACACCTTC
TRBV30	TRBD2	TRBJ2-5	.	CAWRSPRGPGGGETQYF	TGTGCCTGGAGATCCCCCCGGGGACCGGGGGGTGGAGAGACCCAGTACTTC
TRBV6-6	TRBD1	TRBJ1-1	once	CASRLPPGQSAFF	TGTGCCAGCAGGCTACCCCCGGGACAGTCAGCTTTCTTT
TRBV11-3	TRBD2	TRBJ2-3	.	CASSFRGSTSGTDTQYF	TGTGCCAGCAGCTTCCGGGGATCGACTAGCGGCACAGATACGCAGTATTTT
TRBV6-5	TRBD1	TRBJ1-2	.	CASARTGYYGYTF	TGTGCCAGCGCCCGGACAGGGTACTATGGCTACACCTTC
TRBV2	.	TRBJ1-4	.	CASRVSGGEKLFF	TGTGCCAGCAGAGTCAGCGGGGGAGAAAAACTGTTTTTT
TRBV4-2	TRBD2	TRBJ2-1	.	CASSQDWGGAYNEQFF	TGTGCCAGCAGCCAAGATTGGGGGGGGGCCTACAATGAGCAGTTCTTC
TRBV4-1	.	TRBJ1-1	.	CASSQISQGNTEAFF	TGCGCCAGCAGCCAAATATCTCAGGGTAACACTGAAGCTTTCTTT
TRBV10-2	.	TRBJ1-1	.	CASSALTVELNTEAFF	TGCGCCAGCAGTGCCCTGACAGTAGAATTGAACACTGAAGCTTTCTTT
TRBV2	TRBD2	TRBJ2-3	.	CASSGLAGGADTQYF	TGTGCCAGCAGTGGACTAGCGGGAGGAGCAGATACGCAGTATTTT
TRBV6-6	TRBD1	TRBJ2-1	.	CASSYTYRGRNEQFF	TGTGCCAGCAGTTACACCTACAGGGGGCGGAATGAGCAGTTCTTC
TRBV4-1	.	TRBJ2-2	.	CASSQYAPREGYGELFF	TGCGCCAGCAGCCAATATGCACCAAGAGAGGGATACGGGGAGCTGTTTTTT
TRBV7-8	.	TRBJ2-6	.	CASSARSGTITGANVLTF	TGTGCCAGCAGTGCCCGTAGCGGAACGATAACTGGGGCCAACGTCCTGACTTTC
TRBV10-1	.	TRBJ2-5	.	CASSASLQETQYF	TGCGCCAGCAGTGCCTCCCTACAAGAGACCCAGTACTTC
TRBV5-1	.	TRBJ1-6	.	CASSLAVGSNSPLHF	TGCGCCAGCAGCTTGGCTGTAGGGAGCAACTCACCCCTCCACTTT